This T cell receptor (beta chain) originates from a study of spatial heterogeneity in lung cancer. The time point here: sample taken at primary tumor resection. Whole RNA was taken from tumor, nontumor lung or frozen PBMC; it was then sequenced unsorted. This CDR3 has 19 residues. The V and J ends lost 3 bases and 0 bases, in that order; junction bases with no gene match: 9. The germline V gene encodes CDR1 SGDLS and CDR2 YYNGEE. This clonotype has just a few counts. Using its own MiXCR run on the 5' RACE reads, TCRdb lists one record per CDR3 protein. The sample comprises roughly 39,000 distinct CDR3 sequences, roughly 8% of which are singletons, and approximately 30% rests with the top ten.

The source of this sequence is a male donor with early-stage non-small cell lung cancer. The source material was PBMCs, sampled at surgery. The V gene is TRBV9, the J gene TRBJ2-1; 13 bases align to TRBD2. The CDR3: CASSGTSGGPFSSYNEQFF. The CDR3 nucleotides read TGTGCCAGCAGCGGGACTAGCGGGGGACCTTTTAGCTCCTACAATGAGCAGTTCTTC.